A single sample is the source of the 22 T cell receptor beta chains below, sequenced in a study of blood T cells in healthy people across ages. Combining a sample-barcoded 5' primer with a J-beta primer mix, a second PCR ran for about 7 to 11 cycles. TCRdb redid the calling of the 5' RACE reads with MiXCR, one entry per CDR3 protein. The sample lists hundreds of thousands of distinct CDR3 sequences, roughly three fifths occurring once. Sequencing used blood. All receptors derive from a man aged 40-49 years in good health.

V gene TRBV28 combines with J gene TRBJ1-2, with 9 positions matching TRBD1. The CDR3 has 15 residues. Germline CDR1 MDHEN, CDR2 SYDVKM. The J segment lost 1 base and the V segment lost 5 bases, leaving 5 bases of the junction unmatched. The CDR3 sequence: CASSPRDRDNYGYTF. As DNA, the CDR3 is TGTGCCAGCAGTCCCCGGGACAGGGATAACTATGGCTACACCTTC.

This clonotype has only one observation. The junction shows a germline mismatch at one end, possibly a read error. The rearrangement uses TRBV15 and TRBJ2-3; TRBD1 might be the D (6 bases). CDR1 is LNHNV, CDR2 YYDKDF, per germline (reference sequence). The CDR3 covers 15 residues. The CDR3 coding sequence is TGTGCCACCAGCAGAGATTCATGGGACACAGATGCGCAGTATTTT. It codes for CATSRDSWDTDAQYF.

The rearrangement links TRBV7-8 to TRBJ2-7; 7 bases line up with TRBD1. After removal of 7 bases from V and 6 bases from J, the junction contained 12 bases not matched to a gene. The germline gives CDR1 SGHVS, CDR2 FQNEAQ. CDR3 length equals 14 residues. As DNA, the CDR3 is TGTGCCAGCAACCCGTTAAGGGGGCGAGGCGAGCAGTACTTC. Protein sequence: CASNPLRGRGEQYF.

This clonotype came up a few times. V usage is TRBV14 and J usage is TRBJ2-7; no firm D call. Germline V gene sequence: CDR1 SGHDN, CDR2 FVKESK. Trimming left V 0 bases short and J 4 bases short, with 10 bases between. The CDR3 consists of 14 residues. This CDR3 reads CASSQDGRPYEQYF. CDR3 nucleotide sequence: TGTGCCAGCAGCCAAGACGGCAGACCTTACGAGCAGTACTTC.

The chain uses TRBV30 and TRBJ2-2; no clear D. The CDR3 runs 12 residues. Per the germline V gene, CDR1 is GTSNPN and CDR2 is SVGIG (reference sequence). V lost 5 bases and J 6 bases, leaving 10 bases between the germline ends. The CDR3 nucleotides are TGTGCCTGGGGACGCCTCTCCGGGGAGCTGTTTTTT. As protein: CAWGRLSGELFF.

The V call is TRBV4-2, the J call TRBJ1-6; TRBD1 matches 9 bases. From germline, CDR1 is LGHNA and CDR2 YNFKEQ. The CDR3 contains 16 residues. V lost 3 bases, J lost 8 bases, and 8 bases stayed unmatched. The CDR3 DNA follows: TGTGCCAGCAGCCAGCAAACAGGGGGCGGGGATTCACCCCTCCACTTT. Its translation is CASSQQTGGGDSPLHF.

This clonotype turned up a few times. The rearrangement links TRBV12-3 or TRBV12-4 to TRBJ2-1, with 11 positions matching TRBD2. J gave up 6 bases and V 9 bases, and 10 bases lay outside the gene matches. The CDR3 sequence is 15 residues long. CDR3 nucleotides: TGTGCCAGTTTCCACGCCGGGACTAGCGGCAATGAGCAGTTCTTC. Translation: CASFHAGTSGNEQFF.

This clonotype was counted only a few times. The J gene is TRBJ2-1, the V gene TRBV7-9; possibly TRBD2 for D (6 bases). Germline V gene sequence: CDR1 SEHNR, CDR2 FQNEAQ (reference sequence). This CDR3 comprises 20 residues. V was pared by 6 bases and J by 2 bases, with 29 bases between. CDR3 sequence: CASSAKETGKEGSPYNEQFF. The CDR3 nucleotides are TGTGCCAGCAGTGCTAAAGAAACGGGAAAGGAGGGGAGCCCCTACAATGAGCAGTTCTTC.

V usage is TRBV3-1 and J usage is TRBJ2-5, with TRBD2 matching 11 bases. CDR3 size: 15 residues. Germline V lookup: CDR1 LGHDT, CDR2 YNNKEL (reference sequence). V was pared by 0 bases and J by 6 bases, with 3 bases of the junction left unmatched. The CDR3 nucleotides read TGTGCCAGCAGCCAAGATACTAGCGGGGGTCAGACCCAGTACTTC. Translated, it gives CASSQDTSGGQTQYF.

The V gene is TRBV25-1, the J gene TRBJ1-1; TRBD1 is a possible D gene (6 bases). Germline loops: CDR1 MGHDK, CDR2 SYGVNS. Between the trimmed V and J ends, which lost 2 bases and 3 bases, there was a span of 19 bases. The CDR3 is 17 amino acids. The CDR3 reads CASSENTPGTLDTEAFF. In nucleotides, the CDR3 is TGTGCCAGCAGTGAAAATACCCCCGGGACACTTGACACTGAAGCTTTCTTT.

This clonotype was seen ten or more times. The chain has TRBV7-3 and TRBJ2-5; D is perhaps TRBD2 (7 bases). CDR1 and CDR2 (germline): SGHTA, FQGTGA. Trimming removed 2 bases at V and 6 bases at J, with 13 bases between. The length of the CDR3 is 14 residues. The CDR3: CASSLGGGDKTQYF. CDR3 nucleotide sequence: TGTGCCAGCAGCTTAGGGGGGGGCGATAAGACCCAGTACTTC.

The chain carries TRBV5-1 and TRBJ2-1; 11 positions match TRBD2. The CDR3 consists of 15 residues. The ends lost 4 bases at V and 5 bases at J; junction bases unmatched: 5. Per the germline V gene, CDR1 is SGHRS and CDR2 is YFSETQ. The CDR3 region is CASSQLAGVDNEQFF. The CDR3, as DNA: TGCGCCAGCAGCCAACTAGCGGGGGTGGACAATGAGCAGTTCTTC.

The chain uses TRBV7-3 and TRBJ2-3; 8 bases fit TRBD1. Germline V gene data show CDR1 as SGHTA and CDR2 as FQGTGA. V shed 6 bases and J 5 bases; nucleotides not matched to a gene: 10. The CDR3 totals 15 residues. The CDR3 sequence is CASRSKTGVGDTQYF. The CDR3 DNA reads as TGTGCCAGCAGATCAAAGACAGGGGTGGGAGATACGCAGTATTTT. The complete variable domain, with remaining parts taken from reference TRBV7-3 and TRBJ2-3, reads GAGVSQTPSNKVTEKGKYVELRCDPISGHTALYWYRQSLGQGPEFLIYFQGTGAADDSGLPNDRFFAVRPEGSVSTLKIQRTERGDSAVYLCASRSKTGVGDTQYFGPGTRLTVL.

This clonotype was detected a few times. This sequence joins TRBV11-2 and TRBJ1-1; no reliable D call. Per germline, CDR1 SGHAT and CDR2 FQNNGV. The CDR3 is 16 amino acids. Trimming cost V 5 bases and J 1 base, with 17 bases left between them. In nucleotides, the CDR3 is TGTGCCAGCAGCCGGGGTAGGGCAGGTTGGAACACTGAAGCTTTCTTT. It translates to CASSRGRAGWNTEAFF.

The J gene is TRBJ2-5, the V gene TRBV4-3, with D maybe TRBD2 (6 bases). The CDR3 runs 16 residues. Trimming shortened V by 3 bases and J by 5 bases, and 19 bases separated the two germline ends. Germline V gene lookup returns CDR1 LGHNA and CDR2 YSLEER. The CDR3: CASSQAVEGTGETQYF. CDR3 nucleotide sequence: TGCGCCAGCAGCCAGGCTGTGGAGGGGACGGGGGAGACCCAGTACTTC.

There are many counts of this clonotype. The chain is built from TRBV7-2 and TRBJ2-5; D may be TRBD1 (5 bases). In germline, CDR1 is SGHTA, CDR2 FQGNSA. The CDR3 contains 13 residues. The V and J ends lost 8 bases and 4 bases respectively, with 14 bases between them. CDR3 coding DNA: TGTGCCAGCTGCAATCACAGGCGAGAGACCCAGTACTTC. Encoded protein: CASCNHRRETQYF.

This clonotype was detected only a few times. This rearrangement joins TRBV7-3 to TRBJ1-6; 7 bases fit TRBD1. Trimming cost V 5 bases and J 5 bases; bases outside gene matches: 3. The CDR3 covers 14 residues. Germline V gene data show CDR1 as SGHTA and CDR2 as FQGTGA. This CDR3 is CASSQGQNNSPLHF. CDR3 bases: TGTGCCAGCAGCCAGGGACAGAATAATTCACCCCTCCACTTT.

V is TRBV5-1 and J is TRBJ2-1; weak D call: TRBD1 (8 bases). Germline CDR1 is SGHRS and CDR2 is YFSETQ. This CDR3 comprises 13 residues. Trimming shortened V by 6 bases and J by 6 bases, and 13 bases separated the two germline ends. The CDR3 DNA sequence: TGCGCCAGCATCAACAGGGGGGGCAATGAGCAGTTCTTC. The encoded protein is CASINRGGNEQFF.

The genes are TRBV7-3 and TRBJ2-3; D may be TRBD2 (6 bases). The CDR3 extends over 14 amino acids. Trimming pared 5 bases from V and 1 base from J, leaving 10 bases between. Germline CDR1 SGHTA, CDR2 FQGTGA. For the CDR3, the DNA is TGTGCCAGCAGCCGTGTAGCGGGCACAGATACGCAGTATTTT. Translating gives CASSRVAGTDTQYF.

This clonotype was found a few times. The gene calls are TRBV5-1 and TRBJ2-7; 8 bases fit TRBD1. The CDR3 is 17 residues long. The germline V gene encodes CDR1 SGHRS and CDR2 YFSETQ. Trimming took 4 bases from V and 6 from J; bases not matched to a gene: 18. The CDR3 sequence: CASSPNAQGAVVGEQYF. CDR3 coding DNA: TGCGCCAGCAGCCCCAACGCGCAGGGGGCTGTGGTCGGCGAGCAGTACTTC.

The rearrangement joins TRBV6-1 to TRBJ2-1, with D unclear. The CDR3 extends over 12 amino acids. Germline assignment: CDR1 MNHNS and CDR2 SASEGT. V was pared by 2 bases and J by 5 bases, with 4 bases between. CDR3 amino acids: CASSEIDNEQFF. In DNA form, the CDR3 reads TGTGCCAGCAGTGAAATCGACAATGAGCAGTTCTTC.

The V call is TRBV2, the J call TRBJ2-3; 8 bases line up with TRBD1. The CDR3 covers 13 residues. The V gene end was trimmed by 9 bases and the J gene end by 4 bases; junction bases not matched to a gene: 6. From germline, CDR1 is SNHLY and CDR2 FYNNEI. CDR3 amino acids: CAREQGASDTQYF. DNA of the CDR3: TGTGCCAGGGAGCAGGGGGCATCAGATACGCAGTATTTT.